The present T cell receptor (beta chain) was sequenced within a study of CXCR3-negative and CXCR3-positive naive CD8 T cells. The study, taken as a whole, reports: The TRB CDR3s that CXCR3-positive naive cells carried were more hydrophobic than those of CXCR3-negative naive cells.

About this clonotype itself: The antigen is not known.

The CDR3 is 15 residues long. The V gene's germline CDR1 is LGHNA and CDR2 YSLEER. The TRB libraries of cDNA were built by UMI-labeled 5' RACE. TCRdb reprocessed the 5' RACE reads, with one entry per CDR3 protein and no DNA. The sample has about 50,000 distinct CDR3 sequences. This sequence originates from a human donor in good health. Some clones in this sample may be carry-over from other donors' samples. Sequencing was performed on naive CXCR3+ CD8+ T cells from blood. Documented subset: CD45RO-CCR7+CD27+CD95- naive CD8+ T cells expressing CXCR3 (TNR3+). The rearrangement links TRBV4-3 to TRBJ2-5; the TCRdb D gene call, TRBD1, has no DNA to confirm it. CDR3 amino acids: CASSQGTGTQETQYF.